This T cell receptor (beta chain) was documented in a study of Ad26.COV2.S vaccination and SARS-CoV-2 variants. Whole-study findings and limits: The study found similar non-spike TCR breadth in vaccine and placebo recipients.

Profiling relied on immunoSEQ multiplex PCR, and the TCRdb table lists in-frame clones only, not all of them. The sample lists about 280,000 clones, around 87% occurring once. Specified treatment: about 20 received Ad26.COV2.S at low or high dose, single or two shots; 5 received placebo; per-sample allocation not given. Material that was analyzed had been drawn on day 63 after the first vaccine or placebo injection. In the case of this clone: Antigen: not known.

The CDR3 is made up of 14 amino acids. Germline-derived CDR1 and CDR2 are LNHDA and SQIVND (reference sequence). The V and J ends lost 2 bases and 8 bases respectively, with 15 bases between them. The V and J genes are TRBV19 and TRBJ1-2, with D tentatively TRBD1 (5 bases). The sequence derives from a person aged 18 to 59 who received the Ad26.COV2.S COVID-19 vaccine or a placebo. This sample comprised peripheral blood, obtained in a trial of Ad26.COV2.S vaccine versus placebo. DNA of the CDR3: TGTGCCAGTAGTATATCGGGGGATCTCTACGGCTACACCTTC. Encoded protein: CASSISGDLYGYTF.